This T cell receptor (beta chain) was retrieved from a study of cytomegalovirus exposure and HLA in healthy donors. Findings of the study overall: Association of a missense DCLRE1C variant with TCR beta V- and J-gene trimming was reported in a later analysis.

CDR3 size: 15 residues. Trimming removed 3 bases from V and 0 bases from J; junction bases left unmatched: 0. Germline assignment: CDR1 MDHEN and CDR2 SYDVKM. PCR used 60 Vbeta primers and 13 Jbeta primers. Only in-frame clones appear in the TCRdb table, and some are missing; sequencing was by immunoSEQ multiplex PCR. The data contain some 170,000 clones, 82% of them singletons. This clone showed up just once. Its antigen is currently unknown. The TCR was taken from a girl aged 10 to 17 in good health and CMV-seropositive. The V and J genes are TRBV28 and TRBJ1-3, with TRBD1 identical over 9 bases. The sequencing sample was made of PBMCs. This chain's CDR3 is CASSLTGGSGNTIYF. The CDR3, as DNA: TGTGCCAGCAGTTTGACAGGGGGCTCTGGAAACACCATATATTTT. The full variable domain, its missing parts supplied by reference TRBV28 and TRBJ1-3, is DVKVTQSSRYLVKRTGEKVFLECVQDMDHENMFWYRQDPGLGLRLIYFSYDVKMKEKGDIPEGYSVSREKKERFSLILESASTNQTSMYLCASSLTGGSGNTIYFGEGSWLTVV.